This entry is about one T cell receptor beta chain. Assay used: immunoSEQ multiplex PCR; TCRdb lists only in-frame clones, some missing. The sample holds 110,000 to 150,000 clones, roughly 80% seen once. The data stem from a study of blood T cell repertoires in COVID-19. Study-wide background: The United States, Italy and Spain provided the acute and convalescent COVID-19 samples. From T cells, B-cell-depleted T cells, or PBMCs came the material, which was cDNA or gDNA.

The CDR3 consists of 14 residues. Trimming pared 7 bases from V and 0 bases from J, leaving 12 bases between. Germline V gene data show CDR1 as MNHEY and CDR2 as SVGAGI. Enrollees, about 18 to 90 years old, lived in some 24 US areas. Sequenced material: PBMCs or T cells enriched from blood (not recorded which). The gene calls are TRBV6-5 and TRBJ1-2; D is uncertain. The TCR comes from a woman between 40 and 50 years old who had recovered from COVID-19. CDR3 nucleotide sequence: TGTGCCAGCACCGAAACCTTAGCTAACTATGGCTACACCTTC. This codes for CASTETLANYGYTF.